Listed below are T cell receptor beta chains from one sample, sequenced in a study of blood T cell repertoires in COVID-19. The protocol was immunoSEQ multiplex PCR, while the TCRdb copy is restricted to in-frame clones and leaves out a portion. The repertoire holds about 20,000 clones, with approximately 95% as singletons. What was sequenced was peripheral blood. These receptors were collected from a woman in her forties or fifties with active COVID-19. Each CDR3 is given with its conserved first and last residue.

v_gene,CDR3aa
TRBV10-3,CAISRDRGEKLFF
TRBV27,CASSSLSMASGSPETQYF
TRBV4-2,CASSQDLSNYGYTF
TRBV5-1,CASSLARTAVNTEAFF
TRBV5-1,CASNLRDRGDTGELFF
TRBV2,CASLPRTSLQETQYF
TRBV6-5,CASSYGGSRGEQYF
TRBV18,CASSPNFGSAAGDKGYTF
TRBV7-9,CASSQGQGPSGSGEQFF
TRBV4-1,CASTLSGGWSGRDEQFF
TRBV1,CTSSQDGDYNTGELFF
TRBV30,CAWGTSTDTQYF
TRBV19,CASSILGSGNEKLFF
TRBV6-5,CASSYSGDNEQFF
TRBV15,CATSRDALLGTDTQYF
TRBV5-4,CASSGGLAGGQETQYF
TRBV27,CASSFRRTSGEQYF
TRBV18,CASHPRRGQETQYF
TRBV5-6,CASSLARDRDEQYF
TRBV3-1/TRBV3-2,CASSLSGTGVIHGYTF
TRBV28,CASTAGNQPQHF
TRBV7-9,CASSSYQNTEAFF
TRBV19,CASSIGTPNYGYTF